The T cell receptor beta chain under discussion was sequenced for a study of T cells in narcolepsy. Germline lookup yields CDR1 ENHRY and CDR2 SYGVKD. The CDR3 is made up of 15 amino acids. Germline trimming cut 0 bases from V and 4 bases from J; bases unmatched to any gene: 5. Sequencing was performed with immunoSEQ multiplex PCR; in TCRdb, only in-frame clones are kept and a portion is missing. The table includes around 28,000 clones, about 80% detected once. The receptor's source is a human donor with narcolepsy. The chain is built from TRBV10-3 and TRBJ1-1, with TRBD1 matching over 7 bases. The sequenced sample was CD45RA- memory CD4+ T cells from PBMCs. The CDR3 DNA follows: TGTGCCATCAGTGAGTCTACACAGGGGATCACTGAAGCTTTCTTT. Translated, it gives CAISESTQGITEAFF.